The entry below describes one T cell receptor (beta chain). The data stem from a study of T cell changes during pregnancy in multiple sclerosis. Repertoires were generated with immunoSEQ multiplex PCR, while TCRdb's copy carries only in-frame clones and drops some. Here the sample spans tens of thousands of clones, approximately 90% being singletons. This CDR3 is 14 amino acids long. Germline lookup yields CDR1 LGHNA and CDR2 YSLEER. V lost 1 base and J 7 bases, leaving 11 bases between the germline ends. The chain is built from TRBV4-3 and TRBJ2-1; D is possibly TRBD1 (6 bases). The clonotype was recovered from a female donor with multiple sclerosis, enrolled in a pregnancy study. Sequencing was performed on CD8+ T cells from peripheral blood mononuclear cells, taken in the first trimester of pregnancy. The CDR3 sequence: CASSQGPGENEQFF. The CDR3 DNA follows: TGCGCCAGCAGCCAAGGTCCAGGGGAAAATGAGCAGTTCTTC.